The 22 T cell receptor beta chains below come from one sample, sequenced in a study of T cell responses to AZD1222 COVID-19 vaccine. Sequenced by immunoSEQ multiplex PCR; TCRdb stores in-frame clones only, minus some. This table holds 100,000 to 150,000 clones, roughly 87% found once. Sequences were derived from peripheral blood, sampled on day 0 of MenACWY control vaccination. The source of these receptors is an adult in good health.

The J gene is TRBJ1-2, the V gene TRBV7-6; 9 bases are shared with TRBD1. With V trimmed by 3 bases and J by 2 bases, 4 bases remained unmatched. Germline V gives CDR1 SGHVS, CDR2 FNYEAQ. The CDR3 extends over 15 amino acids. The CDR3 loop reads CASSFDGTGNYGYTF. The DNA of the CDR3 is TGTGCCAGCAGCTTTGATGGGACAGGGAACTATGGCTACACCTTC.

The rearrangement links TRBV24-1 to TRBJ1-2, with D possibly TRBD1 on 6 matching bases. Trimming removed 2 bases from V and 8 bases from J, with 14 bases in between. Per the germline V gene, CDR1 is KGHDR and CDR2 is SFDVKD. This CDR3 is built from 14 residues. The CDR3 is CATSDSPGDNGYTF. In nucleotides, the CDR3 is TGTGCCACCAGTGATTCACCAGGGGATAACGGCTACACCTTC.

This chain joins TRBV6-5 and TRBJ2-1, with D possibly matching TRBD1 (5 bases). CDR1 and CDR2 (germline): MNHEY, SVGAGI. This CDR3 has 15 residues. V lost 6 bases to trimming and J lost 1 base, with 13 bases between them. The CDR3 DNA sequence: TGTGCCAGCAGCCGAGACAGAGGTTCCTACAATGAGCAGTTCTTC. Its translation is CASSRDRGSYNEQFF.

CDR3 in DNA: TGTGCCAGCAGCTTAGCGGGACTAGCGGGACATGAGCAGTTCTTC. Protein product: CASSLAGLAGHEQFF. The chain uses TRBV7-2 and TRBJ2-1; 13 nucleotides line up with TRBD2. The V segment lost 0 bases and the J segment 8 bases; nucleotides outside the gene matches: 1. Germline CDR1 is SGHTA and CDR2 is FQGNSA. The CDR3 covers 15 residues.

The V call is TRBV5-1, the J call TRBJ2-6; a weak D match, TRBD2 (7 bases). The germline V gene encodes CDR1 SGHRS and CDR2 YFSETQ. V was cut by 3 bases and J by 0 bases, with 16 bases left in between. The CDR3 runs to 18 residues. CDR3 nucleotides: TGCGCCAGCAGCTGGAACAGGGAGGGGGGCTCTGGGGCCAACGTCCTGACTTTC. Translating it yields CASSWNREGGSGANVLTF.

This clone has just one count. This chain uses TRBV2 with TRBJ1-5, with D unclear. V was shortened by 4 bases and J by 2 bases, with 12 bases between the two germline ends. The CDR3 extends over 15 amino acids. Germline values: CDR1 SNHLY, CDR2 FYNNEI. CDR3 amino acids: CASSVGKGGNQPQHF. DNA for the CDR3: TGTGCCAGCAGTGTTGGGAAGGGTGGCAATCAGCCCCAGCATTTT.

This chain connects TRBV5-4 to TRBJ1-5; D is ambiguous. V lost 4 bases, J lost 1 base, and 6 bases lay in between. Germline V gene lookup returns CDR1 SGHNT and CDR2 YYREEE (reference sequence). CDR3 length: 13 amino acids. As DNA, the CDR3 is TGTGCCAGCAGCCAGGACAGCAATCAGCCCCAGCATTTT. This codes for CASSQDSNQPQHF.

This chain links TRBV9 with TRBJ2-5; D might be TRBD2 (6 bases). The germline V gene has CDR1 SGDLS and CDR2 YYNGEE. With 0 bases removed from V and 5 bases from J, the gap between germline ends came to 14 bases. This CDR3 comprises 15 residues. The CDR3 DNA reads TGTGCCAGCAGCGTAGCTACTAGCATGAGGGAGACCCAGTACTTC. Protein product: CASSVATSMRETQYF.

The rearrangement links TRBV28 to TRBJ2-5, with 14 nucleotides matching TRBD2. The CDR3 covers 16 residues. J gave up 5 bases and V 6 bases, and 8 bases lay outside the gene matches. Germline lookup yields CDR1 MDHEN and CDR2 SYDVKM. The CDR3 nucleotides read TGTGCCAGCAGGCCGGGACTAGCGGGAGTTGAGGAGACCCAGTACTTC. It translates to CASRPGLAGVEETQYF.

CDR3 in DNA: TGTGCCAGCAGTACAGGACAAGGGCCTATGAACACTGAAGCTTTCTTT. Amino acids: CASSTGQGPMNTEAFF. This rearrangement joins TRBV2 to TRBJ1-1; D may be TRBD1 (5 bases). CDR3 length: 16 residues. Germline CDR1 and CDR2: SNHLY and FYNNEI. The V and J ends lost 5 bases and 0 bases respectively, with 16 bases between them. The entire variable domain, with the rest obtained from reference TRBV2 and TRBJ1-1, is as follows: EPEVTQTPSHQVTQMGQEVILRCVPISNHLYFYWYRQILGQKVEFLVSFYNNEISEKSEIFDDQFSVERPDGSNFTLKIRSTKLEDSAMYFCASSTGQGPMNTEAFFGQGTRLTVV.

The chain is built from TRBV10-1 and TRBJ2-5; TRBD1 agrees at 7 bases. Germline CDR1 and CDR2: WNHNN and SYGVQD (reference sequence). The CDR3 has 16 amino acids. With V trimmed by 3 bases and J by 4 bases, 11 bases remained unmatched. The CDR3 region is CASSEWKGAPGETQYF. The CDR3 nucleotides read TGCGCCAGCAGTGAATGGAAGGGGGCGCCCGGAGAGACCCAGTACTTC.

The rearrangement links TRBV11-2 to TRBJ2-7, with 9 bases aligning to TRBD1. This CDR3 region has 14 residues. Germline assignment: CDR1 SGHAT and CDR2 FQNNGV. V gave up 5 bases and J gave up 1 base; unmatched junction bases: 3. The CDR3 is CASSPGTGSYEQYF. CDR3 in DNA: TGTGCCAGCAGCCCCGGGACAGGGTCCTACGAGCAGTACTTC.

This chain joins TRBV18 and TRBJ1-2; D is undetermined. CDR3 length equals 12 residues. Germline V lookup: CDR1 KGHSH, CDR2 LQKENI. V dropped 6 bases and J dropped 6 bases, with 11 bases sitting between them. In DNA form, the CDR3 reads TGTGCCAGCTCGCCGGACCAAAATGGCTACACCTTC. Encoded protein: CASSPDQNGYTF.

The chain carries TRBV28 and TRBJ2-5; D unresolved. Germline V CDR1 and CDR2: MDHEN, SYDVKM. Trimming stripped 6 bases from V and 5 bases from J, with 4 bases between. This CDR3 has 10 amino acids. DNA of the CDR3: TGTGCCAGCAGGCGGGAGACCCAGTACTTC. This sequence encodes CASRRETQYF.

This clone showed up just once. The V gene is TRBV7-2, the J gene TRBJ2-7; 12 bases line up with TRBD2. This CDR3 has 17 residues. Trimming removed 5 bases from V and 0 bases from J; junction bases left unmatched: 8. CDR1 is SGHTA, CDR2 FQGNSA, per germline. CDR3 protein: CASSPGLAGRSSYEQYF. The DNA for the CDR3 is TGTGCCAGCAGCCCTGGACTAGCGGGAAGGAGCTCCTACGAGCAGTACTTC.

The rearrangement joins TRBV7-6 to TRBJ2-7, with D possibly matching TRBD2 (5 bases). The germline gives CDR1 SGHVS, CDR2 FNYEAQ. The V end lost 4 bases, the J end lost 2 bases, and 15 bases lay between the germline ends. CDR3 length: 15 amino acids. CDR3 region: CASSSYSATTYEQYF. The CDR3 coding sequence is TGTGCCAGCAGCTCATATAGCGCAACCACCTACGAGCAGTACTTC.

The chain has TRBV7-2 and TRBJ1-4; D is unresolved. CDR3 length equals 13 residues. V gave up 1 base and J gave up 8 bases, with 8 bases separating them. Germline-derived CDR1 and CDR2 are SGHTA and FQGNSA. In DNA, the CDR3 is TGTGCCAGCAGCTTAGTTGCGGACGAAAAACTGTTTTTT. It yields the protein CASSLVADEKLFF.

A single count supports this clone. The chain couples TRBV15 to TRBJ2-1, with D unclear. Looked up from germline, CDR1 is LNHNV and CDR2 is YYDKDF (reference sequence). The CDR3 extends over 15 amino acids. The V end lost 3 bases, the J end lost 2 bases, and 11 bases lay between the germline ends. The CDR3 sequence: CATSRALETYNEQFF. For the CDR3, the DNA is TGTGCCACCAGCAGGGCCCTAGAAACCTACAATGAGCAGTTCTTC.

The chain combines TRBV4-1 with TRBJ1-5, with D possibly matching TRBD1 (5 bases). V dropped 0 bases and J dropped 0 bases, with 15 bases sitting between them. The CDR3 has 18 amino acids. Germline values: CDR1 MGHRA, CDR2 YSYEKL. The CDR3 DNA follows: TGCGCCAGCAGCCAAGACGGGGCTTCGGATTATAGCAATCAGCCCCAGCATTTT. Protein product: CASSQDGASDYSNQPQHF.

The chain carries TRBV7-9 and TRBJ1-5; D possibly corresponds to TRBD1 (5 bases). V lost 1 base to trimming and J lost 0 bases, with 7 bases between them. The length of the CDR3 is 15 residues. The germline V gene encodes CDR1 SEHNR and CDR2 FQNEAQ (reference sequence). The CDR3 bases are TGTGCCAGCAGCTTAGTAGGGGATAGCAATCAGCCCCAGCATTTT. The encoded protein is CASSLVGDSNQPQHF.

This clone was observed once. The chain has TRBV3-1 (or the pseudogene TRBV3-2) and TRBJ1-2, with 7 bases identical to TRBD1. Trimming cost V 1 base and J 6 bases; bases outside gene matches: 5. Looked up from germline, CDR1 is LGHDT and CDR2 is YNNKEL (reference sequence). This CDR3 contains 14 residues. The CDR3 spells CASSQGRGLDGYTF. Here the CDR3 DNA reads TGTGCCAGCAGCCAAGGTAGGGGGCTCGATGGCTACACCTTC.

This clone was picked up a small number of times. V and J are TRBV12-3 or TRBV12-4 and TRBJ2-5; no clear D. The CDR3 runs 13 residues. V was shortened by 4 bases and J by 1 base, with 7 bases between the two germline ends. The CDR3 DNA is TGTGCCAGCAGTTCGATCCCCCAAGAGACCCAGTACTTC. Protein sequence: CASSSIPQETQYF.